This is a list of T cell receptor beta chains from one sample in a study of T cells in narcolepsy. Repertoires were generated with immunoSEQ multiplex PCR, while TCRdb's copy carries only in-frame clones and drops some. Counted here are around 32,000 clones, approximately 78% occurring once; the ten biggest clones make up 2.5%. Sequences were obtained from CD45RA- memory CD4+ T cells from PBMCs. These receptors came from a human donor with narcolepsy. The conserved cysteine and the conserved F or W are not part of the CDR3 here.

cdr3_length	v_call	cdr3_aa
14	TRBV5-5	ASSLVPRGTNEKLF
13	TRBV7-2	ASSLLAGETGELF
13	TRBV6-1	ASSEWGTQHQPQH
12	TRBV11-3	ASSLAGGTDTQY
11	TRBV4-2	ASSQDSPDTQY
13	TRBV9	ASSLKVELTDTQY
12	TRBV10-2	ASADSSINQPQH
9	TRBV20-1	SARDPNGYT
15	TRBV30	AWSQFILAGGRRTQY
13	TRBV28	ASSGPGAGANVLT
14	TRBV10-3	AISESGGGENTEAF
10	TRBV30	AWAGFGSTIY
15	TRBV11-3	ASSLESGGGQGETQY
12	TRBV30	AWSPDSKSYGYT
13	TRBV6-5	ASSPGVAGYREQF
14	TRBV19	ASSPIAGTSTDTQY
11	TRBV10-2	ASSERGAEKLF
13	TRBV7-2	ASSQLLGPNTEAF
14	TRBV30	AWSRSFTGSNEKLF
11	TRBV11-2	ASSPQGTTEAF
11	TRBV30	AWRGSPAGEQY
13	TRBV28	ASSLGGSVINEQY
14	TRBV23-1	ASKRGQAGANYGYT
14	TRBV2	ASSEGSLPLYQPQH
13	TRBV5-1	ASSLTARGDEKLF
13	TRBV7-2	ASSLESGQTYEQY
11	TRBV6-5	ASSSSFGNEQY
12	TRBV7-8	ASSFPGQDDGYT
12	TRBV11-3	ASSSPGRTNEQF
11	TRBV5-4	ASSLASGRGYT
13	TRBV5-8	ASSLGDRGVPGYT
12	TRBV6-1	ASSPDRVNQPQH
12	TRBV5-8	ASSLPGLPTGAF
10	TRBV19	ATRDDSYEQY
11	TRBV19	ASRRSSGNTIY
13	TRBV6-5	ASRGRNSGANVLT
14	TRBV7-3	ASSLRAGSGANVLT
14	TRBV19	ASIVNTVGSNQPQH
11	TRBV30	AWSDRESQPQH
12	TRBV9	ASSANRGNTEAF
12	TRBV6-5	ASSIRTGRETQY
9	TRBV28	ASTRSREQY
13	TRBV28	ASSASGRRAGELF
9	TRBV7-6	ASSLGDEQY
11	TRBV4-2	ASSLAPGDEAF
13	TRBV23-1	ASSQSGTVTGELF
10	TRBV14	ASRLAGETQY
12	TRBV10-3	AISAEVGANVLT
13	TRBV5-1	ASSLRVGEYYEQY
11	TRBV6-1	ASSETREGPQH
12	TRBV11-2	ASSLEVLQEAQY
14	TRBV15	ATSRGGQVNTGELF
12	TRBV27	ASSYHRRYTEAF
16	TRBV5-4	ASSWDPPMGSLVYEQY
11	TRBV28	ASSWSRGQPQH
12	TRBV5-1	ASSLDRRGETQY
11	TRBV5-1	ASSLDRVKEQF